Following are 2 T cell receptor beta chains from one sample sequenced in a study of blood T cell repertoires in COVID-19. Method: immunoSEQ multiplex PCR; TCRdb's copy keeps in-frame clones and lacks some. The sample shows around 270,000 clones, 75% to 95% of them seen only once. The sample taken for sequencing was peripheral blood. These receptors came from a person aged 18 to 30 with COVID-19, enrolled during active disease.

The chain combines TRBV4-1 with TRBJ2-5; TRBD2 matches at 15 bases. With 2 bases clipped from V and 6 bases from J, the junction kept 7 bases outside the gene matches. The CDR3 contains 17 residues. The germline V gene encodes CDR1 MGHRA and CDR2 YSYEKL. CDR3 DNA sequence: TGCGCCAGCAGCCAAATGGGACTAGCGGGAGGTGGCAAGACCCAGTACTTC. Its protein product is CASSQMGLAGGGKTQYF.

The V gene is TRBV28, the J gene TRBJ1-2; D not resolved. V dropped 3 bases and J dropped 0 bases, with 8 bases sitting between them. CDR3 length equals 14 residues. Per germline, CDR1 MDHEN and CDR2 SYDVKM. The CDR3 DNA sequence: TGTGCCAGCAGTTTCCCTGACTCTAACTATGGCTACACCTTC. Protein: CASSFPDSNYGYTF.